Listed here are 26 T cell receptor beta chains from one sample, sequenced in a study of blood T cell repertoires in COVID-19. Only in-frame clones appear in the TCRdb table, and some are missing; sequencing was by immunoSEQ multiplex PCR. This table has roughly 260,000 clones, 75% to 95% appearing once. The source material was peripheral blood. Every receptor here comes from a person aged 18 to 30 with COVID-19, enrolled during active disease.

This clone occurred a few times. The rearrangement joins TRBV2 to TRBJ2-2; D ambiguous. Germline CDR1 is SNHLY and CDR2 is FYNNEI. V lost 7 bases and J 1 base, leaving 10 bases between the germline ends. The CDR3 contains 14 residues. This CDR3 is CASNEKLNTGELFF. CDR3 nucleotides: TGTGCCAGCAACGAGAAACTGAACACCGGGGAGCTGTTTTTT.

The genes are TRBV6-5 and TRBJ1-5; 7 bases line up with TRBD1. V was pared by 5 bases and J by 2 bases, with 6 bases of the junction left unmatched. This CDR3 contains 15 residues. Looked up from germline, CDR1 is MNHEY and CDR2 is SVGAGI. CDR3 sequence (DNA): TGTGCCAGCAGTCGGAACAGGGGCGGCAATCAGCCCCAGCATTTT. Translated, it gives CASSRNRGGNQPQHF.

The chain uses TRBV18 and TRBJ2-7; possible D gene TRBD1, 6 bases. CDR1 is KGHSH, CDR2 LQKENI, per germline. This CDR3 region has 14 residues. Trimming stripped 0 bases from V and 4 bases from J, with 10 bases between. The CDR3 nucleotides read TGTGCCAGCTCACCACCGGGGGCCCATTACGAGCAGTACTTC. The encoded protein is CASSPPGAHYEQYF.

In this sample, this clone turned up a few times. The chain links TRBV4-3 to TRBJ2-1; 9 nucleotides agree with TRBD2. V gave up 0 bases and J gave up 4 bases; unmatched junction bases: 4. Looked up from germline, CDR1 is LGHNA and CDR2 is YSLEER. This CDR3 comprises 16 residues. As DNA, the CDR3 is TGCGCCAGCAGCCAAGAGGGTAGCGGGAGTTACAATGAGCAGTTCTTC. Translation: CASSQEGSGSYNEQFF.

The chain recombines TRBV7-9 with TRBJ1-2; possibly TRBD1 for D (5 bases). The CDR3 sequence is 14 residues long. V shed 1 base and J shed 2 bases, with 8 bases lying between them. Per the germline V gene, CDR1 is SEHNR and CDR2 is FQNEAQ (reference sequence). The CDR3 reads CASSLGQLNYGYTF. The CDR3 nucleotides are TGTGCCAGCAGCTTAGGACAGCTGAACTATGGCTACACCTTC. Using reference TRBV7-9 and TRBJ1-2 for the parts outside the CDR3, the full variable domain is DTGVSQNPRHKITKRGQNVTFRCDPISEHNRLYWYRQTLGQGPEFLTYFQNEAQLEKSRLLSDRFSAERPKGSFSTLEIQRTEQGDSAMYLCASSLGQLNYGYTFGSGTRLTVV.

The chain combines TRBV6-5 with TRBJ2-7; weak D call: TRBD1 (5 bases). Trimming left V 5 bases short and J 2 bases short, with 10 bases between. CDR1 is MNHEY, CDR2 SVGAGI, per germline. There are 13 residues in the CDR3. The CDR3 region is CASSRTDTYEQYF. The CDR3 nucleotides are TGTGCCAGCAGTCGGACGGACACCTACGAGCAGTACTTC.

The V call is TRBV19, the J call TRBJ2-7, with D perhaps matching TRBD2 (6 bases). The CDR3 is 13 amino acids. Trimming took 3 bases from V and 3 from J, leaving 9 bases between them. Looked up from germline, CDR1 is LNHDA and CDR2 is SQIVND (reference sequence). CDR3 protein: CASSIGRGYEQYF. In DNA, the CDR3 is TGTGCCAGTAGTATTGGGCGGGGCTACGAGCAGTACTTC.

CDR3 sequence reads: CASSYSFTGYGYTF. The CDR3 DNA is TGTGCCAGCAGTTACTCCTTTACAGGCTATGGCTACACCTTC. The chain links TRBV6-5 to TRBJ1-2; weak D call: TRBD1 (5 bases). Germline CDR1 is MNHEY and CDR2 is SVGAGI. V lost 0 bases and J 4 bases, leaving 9 bases between the germline ends. This CDR3 has 14 amino acids.

The V call is TRBV7-9, the J call TRBJ2-1; 9 positions match TRBD2. Germline lookup yields CDR1 SEHNR and CDR2 FQNEAQ (reference sequence). The junction had 14 bases not matched to a gene; V was cut back by 3 bases and J by 2 bases. The CDR3 runs 19 residues. DNA of the CDR3: TGTGCCAGCAGCTTGAAGGGGACTAGCCCCTCCCTCCCCTACAATGAGCAGTTCTTC. Residues: CASSLKGTSPSLPYNEQFF.

CDR3 DNA: TGTGCCAGCAGCCAAGAAGAACAGCACACCGGGGAGCTGTTTTTT. It translates to CASSQEEQHTGELFF. V gene TRBV4-2 combines with J gene TRBJ2-2; D unresolved. V lost 0 bases to trimming and J lost 3 bases, with 8 bases between them. Germline loops: CDR1 LGHNA, CDR2 YNFKEQ. The CDR3 runs to 15 residues.

The V call is TRBV4-2, the J call TRBJ1-4; 10 bases map to TRBD1. The J segment lost 7 bases and the V segment lost 5 bases, leaving 10 bases of the junction unmatched. Germline assignment: CDR1 LGHNA and CDR2 YNFKEQ. The CDR3 length is 16 residues. The CDR3 DNA reads TGTGCCAGCAGCATCCAAGACAGGGGGCCGGCTGAAAAACTGTTTTTT. Translation: CASSIQDRGPAEKLFF.

The chain combines TRBV4-2 with TRBJ2-7; a possible D gene is TRBD2 (6 bases). Trimming left V 0 bases short and J 4 bases short, with 16 bases between. CDR3 length: 16 residues. Germline CDR1 and CDR2: LGHNA and YNFKEQ. The CDR3 DNA sequence: TGTGCCAGCAGCCAAGATGTAACGGGAGTTCAGTACGAGCAGTACTTC. It encodes CASSQDVTGVQYEQYF.

The V and J genes are TRBV6-5 and TRBJ2-3; 8 bases line up with TRBD2. V was pared by 0 bases and J by 4 bases, with 6 bases of the junction left unmatched. The CDR3 is 16 residues long. Germline lookup yields CDR1 MNHEY and CDR2 SVGAGI. Written as DNA, the CDR3 is TGTGCCAGCAGTTACTCTGGGACTAGTATTCCAGATACGCAGTATTTT. Translation gives CASSYSGTSIPDTQYF.

V gene TRBV12-3 or TRBV12-4 combines with J gene TRBJ2-1; 7 bases are a match to TRBD2. The CDR3 extends over 13 amino acids. Losses at the gene ends were 3 bases for V and 7 bases for J; bases not matched to a gene: 3. The CDR3 nucleotides are TGTGCCAGCAGTTTGTCTAGCGGAAATGAGCAGTTCTTC. Protein sequence: CASSLSSGNEQFF.

J is TRBJ2-7 and V is TRBV11-2; 10 bases match TRBD2. Germline V gene sequence: CDR1 SGHAT, CDR2 FQNNGV. The trim removed 5 bases at V and 1 base at J, leaving 5 bases unmatched. CDR3 length: 15 amino acids. This CDR3 reads CASSPGLASSYEQYF. The DNA of the CDR3 is TGTGCCAGCAGCCCGGGACTAGCGAGTTCCTACGAGCAGTACTTC.

Remarks on this clone: Other DNA sequences in this specimen translate into the identical CDR3. This sequence joins TRBV5-5 and TRBJ1-1; D is possibly TRBD1 (5 bases). The CDR3 has 13 residues. Germline CDR1 is SGHKS and CDR2 is YYEKEE (reference sequence). Trimming shortened V by 5 bases and J by 5 bases, and 13 bases separated the two germline ends. CDR3 region: CASSYGGGTEAFF. The CDR3 region has the DNA TGTGCCAGCAGTTATGGGGGAGGTACTGAAGCTTTCTTT.

CDR3 DNA: TGTGCCAGCAGCCAAGATATTACTAGCGAATACAATGAGCAGTTCTTC. Translated, it gives CASSQDITSEYNEQFF. The V gene is TRBV3-1 (or the pseudogene TRBV3-2), the J gene TRBJ2-1, with 7 bases lining up with TRBD2. The CDR3 loop spans 16 amino acids. Germline V gene data show CDR1 as LGHDT and CDR2 as YNNKEL (reference sequence). With V trimmed by 0 bases and J by 4 bases, 6 bases remained unmatched.

The CDR3 here is CASSQGYLAYEQYF. CDR3 sequence (DNA): TGCGCCAGCAGCCAAGGATACCTAGCCTACGAGCAGTACTTC. V usage is TRBV4-1 and J usage is TRBJ2-7; D remains ambiguous. V lost 1 base to trimming and J lost 2 bases, with 9 bases between them. Germline CDR1 reads MGHRA; CDR2 reads YSYEKL. The CDR3 extends over 14 amino acids.

The chain joins TRBV7-2 to TRBJ2-2, with a tentative D call TRBD1 (6 bases). Germline CDR1 SGHTA, CDR2 FQGNSA. The CDR3 is 15 amino acids. V was cut by 0 bases and J by 5 bases, with 10 bases left in between. The DNA for the CDR3 is TGTGCCAGCAGCTTAGCACGGACAGTGACCGGGGAGCTGTTTTTT. It specifies CASSLARTVTGELFF.

The chain links TRBV3-1 (or the pseudogene TRBV3-2) to TRBJ2-3, with D perhaps TRBD2 (6 bases). The germline CDR1 and CDR2 sequences are LGHDT and YNNKEL (reference sequence). The V gene lost 7 bases and the J gene lost 3 bases, with 11 bases spanning the gap. The CDR3 runs to 13 residues. CDR3: CASTLRGTDTQYF. The CDR3 nucleotides read TGTGCCAGCACCTTGCGGGGTACAGATACGCAGTATTTT.

V is TRBV19 and J is TRBJ2-5, with 7 bases that match TRBD2. The germline V gene has CDR1 LNHDA and CDR2 SQIVND (reference sequence). The junction had 6 bases not matched to a gene; V was cut back by 3 bases and J by 5 bases. The CDR3 runs to 14 residues. CDR3 sequence: CASSMGGEWETQYF. The CDR3 DNA reads as TGTGCCAGTAGTATGGGGGGGGAATGGGAGACCCAGTACTTC. The whole variable domain, remainder taken from reference TRBV19 and TRBJ2-5, is DGGITQSPKYLFRKEGQNVTLSCEQNLNHDAMYWYRQDPGQGLRLIYYSQIVNDFQKGDIAEGYSVSREKKESFPLTVTSAQKNPTAFYLCASSMGGEWETQYFGPGTRLLVL.

The gene calls are TRBV29-1 and TRBJ2-3, with D tentatively TRBD1 (7 bases). The CDR3 sequence is 12 residues long. CDR1 and CDR2 from the germline V gene are SQVTM and ANQGSEA. Trimming pared 4 bases from V and 14 bases from J, leaving 19 bases between. This CDR3 reads CSVVKGADYWYF. Here the CDR3 DNA reads TGCAGCGTTGTCAAGGGGGCGGACTACTGGTATTTT.

The V call is TRBV28, the J call TRBJ2-1; D remains ambiguous. The CDR3 is 11 residues long. Germline V gives CDR1 MDHEN, CDR2 SYDVKM. Between the trimmed V and J ends, which lost 2 bases and 7 bases, there was a span of 3 bases. CDR3 nucleotide sequence: TGTGCCAGCAGTTTAATAAATGAGCAGTTCTTC. Translation: CASSLINEQFF. Variable domain in full (rest from reference TRBV28 and TRBJ2-1): DVKVTQSSRYLVKRTGEKVFLECVQDMDHENMFWYRQDPGLGLRLIYFSYDVKMKEKGDIPEGYSVSREKKERFSLILESASTNQTSMYLCASSLINEQFFGPGTRLTVL.

V usage is TRBV28 and J usage is TRBJ2-7, with D uncertain. The germline V gene encodes CDR1 MDHEN and CDR2 SYDVKM. CDR3 length equals 14 residues. V was pared by 6 bases and J by 5 bases, with 17 bases between. CDR3 sequence (DNA): TGTGCCAGCAGCCCCGGCGTTCAAGACAACGAGCAGTACTTC. This codes for CASSPGVQDNEQYF.

The gene calls are TRBV11-2 and TRBJ2-7; perhaps TRBD2 as D (5 bases). Germline V lookup: CDR1 SGHAT, CDR2 FQNNGV. Trimming stripped 5 bases from V and 2 bases from J, with 10 bases between. There are 13 residues in the CDR3. The CDR3 sequence is CASSPRAPYEQYF. The CDR3 DNA is TGTGCCAGCAGCCCGAGGGCCCCCTACGAGCAGTACTTC.

This clone was recorded a few times. This chain connects TRBV2 to TRBJ2-3; 7 bases are a match to TRBD1. The CDR3 sequence is 13 residues long. In germline, CDR1 is SNHLY, CDR2 FYNNEI. Germline trimming cut 7 bases from V and 3 bases from J; bases unmatched to any gene: 4. Written as DNA, the CDR3 is TGTGCCAGCACATCAGGGGGTACAGATACGCAGTATTTT. Its protein is CASTSGGTDTQYF.